This T cell receptor beta chain stems from a study of type 1 regulatory T cells. The CDR3 covers 16 residues. Germline values: CDR1 SGHRS, CDR2 YFSETQ. V shed 7 bases and J 1 base; nucleotides not matched to a gene: 10. A note on this clonotype: Its target is unknown.

TCRdb reprocessed the reads with MiXCR, giving one entry per CDR3 protein. The sample shows some 22,000 distinct CDR3 sequences, over 55% of them seen only once. Sequencing was done on a sample of cultured T cells, either the whole culture or a sorted T cell fraction (not recorded which). The subset here: Tr1-enriched cell product generated in vitro against host alloantigens. The rearrangement uses TRBV5-1 and TRBJ2-3; 9 nucleotides line up with TRBD2. This receptor was obtained from a human donor in good health. The CDR3 nucleotides read TGCGCCAGCGTTCGCGGGGGGGCCGGCGGCACAGATACGCAGTATTTT. Translated, it gives CASVRGGAGGTDTQYF.